This T cell receptor (beta chain) was profiled in a study of shared clonotypes between healthy human individuals. Comment on this clone: Antigen: not known.

Deep was the level at which the assay was run. Some clones are missing from TCRdb's copy, which holds only in-frame ones; the method was immunoSEQ multiplex PCR. The sample contains roughly 1,500,000 clones, approximately 98.5% of which appear only once. Broader study findings: Around 5% of naive CD4 clonotypes were common to a few donors.

Germline CDR1 and CDR2: MDHEN and SYDVKM. CDR3 length: 15 amino acids. V was pared by 4 bases and J by 1 base, with 13 bases between. Partitioning of CD4+ cells yielded a CD45RA+ naive subset and a CD45RA-negative memory subset. The V call is TRBV28, the J call TRBJ1-1, with D possibly matching TRBD1 (6 bases). Input material: naive CD4+ T cells sorted from blood. Subset here: CD45RA+ positively selected. The clonotype comes from a man aged 25 to 45 in good health. CDR3 DNA: TGTGCCAGCAGTTACCCGGGACACAAGAACACTGAAGCTTTCTTT. Its translation is CASSYPGHKNTEAFF.